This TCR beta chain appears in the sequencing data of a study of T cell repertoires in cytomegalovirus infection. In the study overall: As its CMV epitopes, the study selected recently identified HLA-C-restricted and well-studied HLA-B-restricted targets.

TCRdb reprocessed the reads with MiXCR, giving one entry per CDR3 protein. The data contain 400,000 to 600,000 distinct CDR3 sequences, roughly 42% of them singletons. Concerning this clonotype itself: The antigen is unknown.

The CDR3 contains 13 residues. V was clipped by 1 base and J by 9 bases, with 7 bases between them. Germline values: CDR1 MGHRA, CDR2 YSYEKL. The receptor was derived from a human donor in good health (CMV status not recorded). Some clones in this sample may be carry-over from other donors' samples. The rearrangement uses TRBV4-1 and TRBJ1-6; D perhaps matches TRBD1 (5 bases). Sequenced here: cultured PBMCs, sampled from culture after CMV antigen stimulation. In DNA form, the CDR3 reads TGCGCCAGCAGCCAAGGCACAGGTTCACCCCTCCACTTT. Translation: CASSQGTGSPLHF.